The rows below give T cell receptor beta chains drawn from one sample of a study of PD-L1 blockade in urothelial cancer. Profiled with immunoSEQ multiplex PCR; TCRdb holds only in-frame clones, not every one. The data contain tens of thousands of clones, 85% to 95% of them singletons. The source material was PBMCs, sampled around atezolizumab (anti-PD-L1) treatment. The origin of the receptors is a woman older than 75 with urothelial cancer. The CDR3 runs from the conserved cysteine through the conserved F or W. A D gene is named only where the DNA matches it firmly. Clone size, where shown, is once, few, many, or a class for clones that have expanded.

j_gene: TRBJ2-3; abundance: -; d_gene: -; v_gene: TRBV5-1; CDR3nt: TGCGCCAGCAGCTTAAAGGGGGAGGGCCTCGGCACAGATACGCAGTATTTT; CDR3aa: CASSLKGEGLGTDTQYF
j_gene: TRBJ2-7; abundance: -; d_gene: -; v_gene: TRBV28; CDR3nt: -; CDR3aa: CASSSSTSLRYEQYF
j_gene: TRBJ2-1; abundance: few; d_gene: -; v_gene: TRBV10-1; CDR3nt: TGCGCCAGCAGTCTACCACTCGGTAGGGGTTACAATGAGCAGTTCTTC; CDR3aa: CASSLPLGRGYNEQFF
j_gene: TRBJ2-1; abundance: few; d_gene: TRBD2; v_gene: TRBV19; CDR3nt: TGTGCCAGTAGTATACTAGCGGGAGGGCTGGAGTTCTTC; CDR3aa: CASSILAGGLEFF
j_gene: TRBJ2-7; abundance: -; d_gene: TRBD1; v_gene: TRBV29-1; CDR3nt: TGCAGCGTGGCCCATGTGACAGGGGGCGATGAGCAGTACTTC; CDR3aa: CSVAHVTGGDEQYF
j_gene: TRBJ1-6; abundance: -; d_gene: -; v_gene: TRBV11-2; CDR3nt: TGTGCCAGCAGCAACAGGGACAACTATTCACCCCTCCACTTT; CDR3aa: CASSNRDNYSPLHF
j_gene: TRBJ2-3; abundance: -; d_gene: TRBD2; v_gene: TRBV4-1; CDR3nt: TGCGCCAGCAGCCAAGAACGGGCTAGCGGGGGACTCACAGATACGCAGTATTTT; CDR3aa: CASSQERASGGLTDTQYF
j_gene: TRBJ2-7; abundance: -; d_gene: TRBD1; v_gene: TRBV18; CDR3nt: TGTGCCAGCTCACCGGGACAGGGTATTCACGAGCAGTACTTC; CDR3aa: CASSPGQGIHEQYF
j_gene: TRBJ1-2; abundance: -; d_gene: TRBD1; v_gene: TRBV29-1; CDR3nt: TGCAGCGCTAAGACAGGGGGCGAGAACTATGGCTACACCTTC; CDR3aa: CSAKTGGENYGYTF
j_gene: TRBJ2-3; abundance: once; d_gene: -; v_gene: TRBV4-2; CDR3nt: TGTGCCAGCAGCCAAGATTGGTTAGGGGGCACAGATACGCAGTATTTT; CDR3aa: CASSQDWLGGTDTQYF
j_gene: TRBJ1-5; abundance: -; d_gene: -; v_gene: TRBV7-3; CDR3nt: TGTGCCAGCAGCAATTCCGGGGGAATGATGCAGCCCCAGCATTTT; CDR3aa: CASSNSGGMMQPQHF
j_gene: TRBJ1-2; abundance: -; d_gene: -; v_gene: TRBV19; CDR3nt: TGTGCCAGTAGTATCCCCCACAGCCTCTATGGCTACACCTTC; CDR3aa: CASSIPHSLYGYTF
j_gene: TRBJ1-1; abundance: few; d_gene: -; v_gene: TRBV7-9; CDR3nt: TGTGCCAGCAGCTTAAAGGGAAGGGGTGAAGCTTTCTTT; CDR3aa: CASSLKGRGEAFF
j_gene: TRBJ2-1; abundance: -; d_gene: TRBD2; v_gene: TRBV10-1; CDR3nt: TGCGCCAGCCGGGCCGGGAGGGAGGCAGAGCAGTTCTTC; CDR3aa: CASRAGREAEQFF
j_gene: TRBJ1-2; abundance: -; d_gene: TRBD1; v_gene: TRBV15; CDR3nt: TGTGCCACCAGCAGAGCGAGAAAGGGGGCAGATGGCTACACCTTC; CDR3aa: CATSRARKGADGYTF
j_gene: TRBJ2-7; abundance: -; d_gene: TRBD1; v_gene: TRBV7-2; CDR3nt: TGTGCCAGCAGCTTTAGGCAAACAGGGGGGACCTACGAGCAGTACTTC; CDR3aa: CASSFRQTGGTYEQYF
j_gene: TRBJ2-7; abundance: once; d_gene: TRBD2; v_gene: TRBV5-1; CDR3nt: TGCGCCAGCAGCTTGGCCGCGGGGGGCGTGGCGAAACGACCCTACGAGCAGTACTTC; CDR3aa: CASSLAAGGVAKRPYEQYF
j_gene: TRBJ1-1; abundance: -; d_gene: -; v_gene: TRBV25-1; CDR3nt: TGTGCCAGCAGTGGCGGGATTACGGGTGAAGCTTTCTTT; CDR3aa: CASSGGITGEAFF
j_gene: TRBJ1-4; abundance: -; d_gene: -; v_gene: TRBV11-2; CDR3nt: TGTGCCAGCAGCTTAGGGTTTCCGGCGGTGGCGCTTAATGAAAAACTGTTTTTT; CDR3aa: CASSLGFPAVALNEKLFF
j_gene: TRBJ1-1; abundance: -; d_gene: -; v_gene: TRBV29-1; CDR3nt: TGCAGCGTTGAACCCGGGGGGCGTACTGAAGCTTTCTTT; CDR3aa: CSVEPGGRTEAFF
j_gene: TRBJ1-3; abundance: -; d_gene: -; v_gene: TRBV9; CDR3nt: TGTGCCAGCAGCGTGTCGGGTTTCGAGTCTGAGGGCACCATATATTTT; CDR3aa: CASSVSGFESEGTIYF
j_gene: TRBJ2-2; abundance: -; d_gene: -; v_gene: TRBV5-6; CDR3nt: TGTGCCAGCAGCCGGGGATTGACCGGGAACACCGGGGAGCTGTTTTTT; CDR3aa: CASSRGLTGNTGELFF
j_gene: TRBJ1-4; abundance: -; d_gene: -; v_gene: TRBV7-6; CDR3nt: TGTGCCAGCAGCTTAGGGAGCTCAGTTGCAACTAATGAAAAACTGTTTTTT; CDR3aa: CASSLGSSVATNEKLFF
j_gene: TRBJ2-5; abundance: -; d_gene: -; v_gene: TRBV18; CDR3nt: TGTGCCAGCTCACCCGAGGAAGTGAGAGAGACCCAGTACTTC; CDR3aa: CASSPEEVRETQYF
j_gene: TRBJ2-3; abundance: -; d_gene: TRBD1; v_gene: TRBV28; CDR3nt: TGTGCCACCGAGGGACAGCGGTTGGATACGCAGTATTTT; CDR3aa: CATEGQRLDTQYF
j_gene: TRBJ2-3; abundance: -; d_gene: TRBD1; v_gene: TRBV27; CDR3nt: TGTGCCAGCAGTATACATACAGGGGCCGTTTCATATACGCAGTATTTT; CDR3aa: CASSIHTGAVSYTQYF
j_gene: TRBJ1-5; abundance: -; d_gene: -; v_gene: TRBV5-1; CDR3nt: TGCGCCAGCAGCTTGGGGGGCGGACGGCCCCAGCATTTT; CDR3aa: CASSLGGGRPQHF
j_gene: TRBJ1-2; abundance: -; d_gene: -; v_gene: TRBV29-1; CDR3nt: TGCAGCGTTGACAGGGCCTATGGCTACACCTTC; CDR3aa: CSVDRAYGYTF
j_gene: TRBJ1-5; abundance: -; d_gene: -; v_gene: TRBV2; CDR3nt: TGTGCCAGCAGCGGCGGGTTGTCTGGAGAATATAGCAATCAGCCCCAGCATTTT; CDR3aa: CASSGGLSGEYSNQPQHF
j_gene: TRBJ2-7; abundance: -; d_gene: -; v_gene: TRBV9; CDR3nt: TGTGCCAGCAGCGTTGGGACAACACCCTACGAGCAGTACTTC; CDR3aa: CASSVGTTPYEQYF
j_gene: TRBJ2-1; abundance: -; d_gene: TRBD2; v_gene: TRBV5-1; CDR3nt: TGCGCCAGCAGCTTGGAGGGGACTAGCGGGAGTGCACGATCCTACAATGAGCAGTTCTTC; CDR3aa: CASSLEGTSGSARSYNEQFF
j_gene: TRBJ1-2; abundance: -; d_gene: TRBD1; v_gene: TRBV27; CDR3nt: TGTGCCAGCAGTTCCAGGTTGACAGGGGCGGACTATGGCTACACCTTC; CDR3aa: CASSSRLTGADYGYTF
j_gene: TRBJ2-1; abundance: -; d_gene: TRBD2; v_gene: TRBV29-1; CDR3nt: TGCAGCGTTCCCACTCTCGGGACTAGCGGGAGCTCCTACAATGAGCAGTTCTTC; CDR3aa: CSVPTLGTSGSSYNEQFF
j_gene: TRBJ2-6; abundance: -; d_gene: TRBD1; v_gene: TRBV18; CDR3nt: TGTGCCAGCTCACCATTCGGGACAGGATCACCCTCTGGGGCCAACGTCCTGACTTTC; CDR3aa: CASSPFGTGSPSGANVLTF
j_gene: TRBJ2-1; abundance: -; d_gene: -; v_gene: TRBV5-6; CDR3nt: TGTGCCACCACCCTTGCCGATTCTCTATACAATGAGCAGTTCTTC; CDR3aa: CATTLADSLYNEQFF
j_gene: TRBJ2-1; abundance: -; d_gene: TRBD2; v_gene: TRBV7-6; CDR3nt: TGTGCCAGCAGCGGTCTAGCGGGAGTCCGTCCCAATGAGCAGTTCTTC; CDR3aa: CASSGLAGVRPNEQFF
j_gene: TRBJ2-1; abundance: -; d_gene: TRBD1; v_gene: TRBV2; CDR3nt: TGTGCCAGCAGTGAAACAGGGGGGTCCTACAATGAGCAGTTCTTC; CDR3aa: CASSETGGSYNEQFF
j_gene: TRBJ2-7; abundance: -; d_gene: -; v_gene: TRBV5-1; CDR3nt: TGCGCCAGCAGCTTGGGACAGGTCGGACGCGAGCAGTACTTC; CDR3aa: CASSLGQVGREQYF
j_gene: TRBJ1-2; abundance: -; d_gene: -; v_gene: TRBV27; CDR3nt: TGTGCCAGCAGTTTATCGGGCGCAGCAGCCTATGGCTACACCTTC; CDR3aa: CASSLSGAAAYGYTF
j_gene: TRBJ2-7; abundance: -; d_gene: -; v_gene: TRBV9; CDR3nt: TGTGCCAGCAGCGTAGGTGGCGGGTTCTCCTACGAGCAGTACTTC; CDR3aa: CASSVGGGFSYEQYF
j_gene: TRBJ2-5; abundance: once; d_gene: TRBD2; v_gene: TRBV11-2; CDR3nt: TGTGCCAGCAGCTTAGATTTTCGGGGGAGCGGGGGGGAGACCCAGTACTTC; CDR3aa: CASSLDFRGSGGETQYF